In this sample, the clone carrying this TCR beta chain turned up a few times. Its specificity is not known. The data originate from a study of identical twins. Findings and caveats of the study: It was possible that invariant MAIT and iNKT cells partly confounded the zero-insertion analyses.

Unique molecular identifiers were present on cDNA, and template switching added a universal primer site. TCRdb ran MiXCR on the 5' RACE reads and lists one entry per CDR3 protein. The sample records about 720,000 distinct CDR3 sequences, 15% to 20% being singletons. The same sample was also used in a study of T cells expressing NK-cell markers. According to that study: Restricting sorting to alpha-beta TCR T cells was achieved in several experiments by an anti-gamma-delta TCR antibody. A few donors' CD3+CD56-NKG2C+ cells were dominated by the same clonotypes.

The sequenced sample was PBMCs. The TCR comes from a young woman in good health.

The CDR3 here is CASSLLGGTNEKLFF. As DNA, the CDR3 is TGCGCCAGCAGCCTCCTCGGGGGCACTAATGAAAAACTGTTTTTT. This chain connects TRBV5-1 to TRBJ1-4, with a possible D match to TRBD1 (6 bases). Germline V gene lookup returns CDR1 SGHRS and CDR2 YFSETQ. The V gene lost 4 bases and the J gene lost 2 bases, with 12 bases spanning the gap. The CDR3 has 15 amino acids.